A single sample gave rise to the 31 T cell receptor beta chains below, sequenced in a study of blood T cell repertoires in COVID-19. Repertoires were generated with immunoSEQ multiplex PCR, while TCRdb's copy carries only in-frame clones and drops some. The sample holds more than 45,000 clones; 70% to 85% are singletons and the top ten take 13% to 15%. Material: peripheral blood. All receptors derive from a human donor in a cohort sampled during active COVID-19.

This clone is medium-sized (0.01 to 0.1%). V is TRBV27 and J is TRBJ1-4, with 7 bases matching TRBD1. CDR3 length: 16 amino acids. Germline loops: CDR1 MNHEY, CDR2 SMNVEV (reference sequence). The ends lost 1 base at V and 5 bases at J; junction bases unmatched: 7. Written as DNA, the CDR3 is TGTGCCAGCAGTTTATGGGCCGGGACAGCAAATGAAAAACTGTTTTTT. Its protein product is CASSLWAGTANEKLFF.

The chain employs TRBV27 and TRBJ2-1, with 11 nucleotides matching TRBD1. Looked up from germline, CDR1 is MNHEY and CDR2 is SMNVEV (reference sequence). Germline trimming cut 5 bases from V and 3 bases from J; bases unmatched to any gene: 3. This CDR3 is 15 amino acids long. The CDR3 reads CASSPGTGGYNEQFF. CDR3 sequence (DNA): TGTGCCAGCAGTCCGGGGACAGGGGGCTACAATGAGCAGTTCTTC.

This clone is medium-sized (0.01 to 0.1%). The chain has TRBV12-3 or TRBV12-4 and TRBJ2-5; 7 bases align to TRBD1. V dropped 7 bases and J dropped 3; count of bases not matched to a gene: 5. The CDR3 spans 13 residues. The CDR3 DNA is TGTGCCAGCATTCTAGGGACAGAAGAGACCCAGTACTTC. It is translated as CASILGTEETQYF.

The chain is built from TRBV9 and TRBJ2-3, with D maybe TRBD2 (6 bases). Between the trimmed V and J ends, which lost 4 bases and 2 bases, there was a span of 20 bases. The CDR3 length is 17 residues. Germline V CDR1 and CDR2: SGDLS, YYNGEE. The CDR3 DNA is TGTGCCAGCAGCCCTCTTGGGGGGATGAGGAACACAGATACGCAGTATTTT. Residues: CASSPLGGMRNTDTQYF.

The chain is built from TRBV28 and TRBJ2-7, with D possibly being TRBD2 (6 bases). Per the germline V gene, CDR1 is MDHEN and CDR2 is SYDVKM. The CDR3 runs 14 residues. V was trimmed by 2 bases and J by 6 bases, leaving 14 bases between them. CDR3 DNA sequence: TGTGCCAGCAGTTTACAGGGAGGCCAACTCGAGCAGTACTTC. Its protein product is CASSLQGGQLEQYF.

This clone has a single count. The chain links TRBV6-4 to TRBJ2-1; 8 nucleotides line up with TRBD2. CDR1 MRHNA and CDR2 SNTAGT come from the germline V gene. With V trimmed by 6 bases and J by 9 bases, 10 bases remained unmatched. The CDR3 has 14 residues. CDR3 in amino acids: CASSQTGGLGEQFF. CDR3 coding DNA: TGTGCCAGCAGCCAGACGGGGGGGCTGGGTGAGCAGTTCTTC.

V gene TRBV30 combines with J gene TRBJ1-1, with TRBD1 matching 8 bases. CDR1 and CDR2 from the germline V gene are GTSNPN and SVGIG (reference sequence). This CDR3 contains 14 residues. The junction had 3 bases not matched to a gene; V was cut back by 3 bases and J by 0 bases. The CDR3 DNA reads TGTGCCTGGAGACCGGACAGGGTGAACACTGAAGCTTTCTTT. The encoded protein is CAWRPDRVNTEAFF.

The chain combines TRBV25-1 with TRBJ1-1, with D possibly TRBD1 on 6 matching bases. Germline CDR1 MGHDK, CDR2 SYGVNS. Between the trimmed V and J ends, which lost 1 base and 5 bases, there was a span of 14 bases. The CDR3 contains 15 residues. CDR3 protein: CASSESGGLGTEAFF. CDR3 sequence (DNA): TGTGCCAGCAGTGAATCGGGGGGGCTAGGGACTGAAGCTTTCTTT.

CDR3: CASNSDLEGTEAFF. In DNA form, the CDR3 reads TGTGCCAGCAACTCAGACTTGGAGGGCACTGAAGCTTTCTTT. The chain carries TRBV28 and TRBJ1-1; D unclear. Trimming shortened V by 7 bases and J by 4 bases, and 16 bases separated the two germline ends. CDR1 is MDHEN, CDR2 SYDVKM, per germline. The length of the CDR3 is 14 residues. The full variable domain, with the rest looked up from reference TRBV28 and TRBJ1-1, is DVKVTQSSRYLVKRTGEKVFLECVQDMDHENMFWYRQDPGLGLRLIYFSYDVKMKEKGDIPEGYSVSREKKERFSLILESASTNQTSMYLCASNSDLEGTEAFFGQGTRLTVV.

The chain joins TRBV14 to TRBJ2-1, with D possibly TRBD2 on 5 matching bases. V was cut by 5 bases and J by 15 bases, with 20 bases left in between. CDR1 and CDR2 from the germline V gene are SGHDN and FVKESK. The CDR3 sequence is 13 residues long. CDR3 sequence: CASSTSPGGIRFF. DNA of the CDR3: TGTGCCAGCAGCACCTCCCCCGGAGGAATCCGGTTCTTC.

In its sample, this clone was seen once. The CDR3 is CASSFSLGTANYGYTF. Here the CDR3 DNA reads TGTGCCAGCAGTTTCTCGTTGGGGACAGCTAACTATGGCTACACCTTC. The V call is TRBV28, the J call TRBJ1-2; TRBD1 matches at 7 bases. Germline V gene data show CDR1 as MDHEN and CDR2 as SYDVKM. Unmatched junction bases numbered 7, after V lost 3 bases and J lost 0 bases. The CDR3 has 16 residues.

The CDR3 loop is CASSLATAGTEAFF. CDR3 in DNA: TGTGCCAGCAGCTTAGCCACAGCGGGCACTGAAGCTTTCTTT. V gene TRBV7-9 combines with J gene TRBJ1-1; D uncertain. CDR1 and CDR2 (germline): SEHNR, FQNEAQ (reference sequence). CDR3 length equals 14 residues. Trimming took 0 bases from V and 4 from J, leaving 9 bases between them.

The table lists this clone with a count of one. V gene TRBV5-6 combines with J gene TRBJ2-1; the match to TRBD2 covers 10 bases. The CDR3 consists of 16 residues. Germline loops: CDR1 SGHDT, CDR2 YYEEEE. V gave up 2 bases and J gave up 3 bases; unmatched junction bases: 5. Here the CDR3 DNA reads TGTGCCAGCAGCTTATATTCTAGCGGGAGCTACAATGAGCAGTTCTTC. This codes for CASSLYSSGSYNEQFF.

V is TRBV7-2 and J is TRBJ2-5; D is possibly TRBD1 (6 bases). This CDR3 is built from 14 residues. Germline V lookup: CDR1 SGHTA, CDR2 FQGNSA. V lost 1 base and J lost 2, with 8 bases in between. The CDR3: CASSLGQVQETQYF. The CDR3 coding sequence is TGTGCCAGCAGCTTAGGACAGGTTCAAGAGACCCAGTACTTC.

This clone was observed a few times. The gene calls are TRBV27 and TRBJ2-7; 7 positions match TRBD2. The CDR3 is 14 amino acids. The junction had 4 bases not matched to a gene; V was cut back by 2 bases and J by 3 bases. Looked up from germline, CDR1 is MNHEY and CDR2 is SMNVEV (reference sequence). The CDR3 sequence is CASSLLADHYEQYF. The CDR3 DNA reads TGTGCCAGCAGTTTACTAGCGGATCACTACGAGCAGTACTTC.

The CDR3 nucleotides are TGTGCCAGCAGATGGACAGAAGCAACTAATGAAAAACTGTTTTTT. Translation gives CASRWTEATNEKLFF. The chain couples TRBV2 to TRBJ1-4, with D perhaps TRBD1 (6 bases). The CDR3 consists of 15 residues. V lost 6 bases, J lost 0 bases, and 11 bases lay in between. Germline CDR1 SNHLY, CDR2 FYNNEI.

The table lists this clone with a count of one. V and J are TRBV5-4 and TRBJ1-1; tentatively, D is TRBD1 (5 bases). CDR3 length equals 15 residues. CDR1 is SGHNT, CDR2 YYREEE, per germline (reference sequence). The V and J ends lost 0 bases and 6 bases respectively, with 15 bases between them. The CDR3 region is CASSLEGRAGAEAFF. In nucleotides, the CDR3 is TGTGCCAGCAGCTTGGAAGGCAGGGCGGGAGCTGAAGCTTTCTTT.

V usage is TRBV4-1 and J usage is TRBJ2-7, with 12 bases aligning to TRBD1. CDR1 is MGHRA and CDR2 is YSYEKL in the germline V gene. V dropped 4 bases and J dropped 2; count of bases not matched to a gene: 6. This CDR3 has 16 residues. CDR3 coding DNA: TGCGCCAGCAGCCTTTTGGGACAGGGGGCCCCCTACGAGCAGTACTTC. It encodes CASSLLGQGAPYEQYF.

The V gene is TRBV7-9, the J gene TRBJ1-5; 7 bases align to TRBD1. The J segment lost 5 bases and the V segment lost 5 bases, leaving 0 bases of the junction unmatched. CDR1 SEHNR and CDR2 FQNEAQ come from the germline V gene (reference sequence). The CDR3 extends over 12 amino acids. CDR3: CASSDRDQPQHF. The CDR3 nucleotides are TGTGCCAGCAGCGACAGGGATCAGCCCCAGCATTTT. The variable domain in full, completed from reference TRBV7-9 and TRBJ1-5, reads DTGVSQNPRHKITKRGQNVTFRCDPISEHNRLYWYRQTLGQGPEFLTYFQNEAQLEKSRLLSDRFSAERPKGSFSTLEIQRTEQGDSAMYLCASSDRDQPQHFGDGTRLSIL.

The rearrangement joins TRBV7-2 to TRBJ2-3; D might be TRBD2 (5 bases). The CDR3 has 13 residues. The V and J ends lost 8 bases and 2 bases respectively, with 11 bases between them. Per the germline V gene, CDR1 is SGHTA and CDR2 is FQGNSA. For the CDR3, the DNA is TGTGCCAGCTGCAGGACTTTCACAGATACGCAGTATTTT. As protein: CASCRTFTDTQYF.

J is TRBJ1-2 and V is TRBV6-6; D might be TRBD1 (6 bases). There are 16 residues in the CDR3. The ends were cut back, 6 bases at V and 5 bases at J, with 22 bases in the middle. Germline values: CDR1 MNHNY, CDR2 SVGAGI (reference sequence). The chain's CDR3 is CASRASRIGTKYGYTF. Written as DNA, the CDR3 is TGTGCCAGCAGGGCCAGTCGGATAGGGACAAAATATGGCTACACCTTC.

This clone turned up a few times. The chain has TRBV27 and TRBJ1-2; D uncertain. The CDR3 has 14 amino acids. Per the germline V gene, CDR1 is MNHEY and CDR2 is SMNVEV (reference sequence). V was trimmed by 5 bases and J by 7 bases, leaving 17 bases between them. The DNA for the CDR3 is TGTGCCAGCAGTCACAGCGGTGGCATCTCTGGCTACACCTTC. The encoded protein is CASSHSGGISGYTF.

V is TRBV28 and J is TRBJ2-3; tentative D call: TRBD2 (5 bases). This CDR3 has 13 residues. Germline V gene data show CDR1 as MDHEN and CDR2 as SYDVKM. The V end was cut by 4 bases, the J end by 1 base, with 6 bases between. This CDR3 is CASSYGGTDTQYF. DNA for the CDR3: TGTGCCAGCAGTTACGGGGGCACAGATACGCAGTATTTT.

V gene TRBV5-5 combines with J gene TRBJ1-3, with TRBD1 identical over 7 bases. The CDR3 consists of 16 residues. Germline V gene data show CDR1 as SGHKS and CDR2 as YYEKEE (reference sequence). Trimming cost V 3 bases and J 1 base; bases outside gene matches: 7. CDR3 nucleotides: TGTGCCAGCAGCTCGGGACAGACGAGATCTGGAAACACCATATATTTT. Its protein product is CASSSGQTRSGNTIYF.

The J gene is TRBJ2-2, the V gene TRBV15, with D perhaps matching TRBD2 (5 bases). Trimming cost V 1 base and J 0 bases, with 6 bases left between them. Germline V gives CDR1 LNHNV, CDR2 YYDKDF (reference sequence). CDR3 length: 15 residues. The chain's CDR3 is CATSRGGANTGELFF. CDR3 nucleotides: TGTGCCACCAGCAGAGGGGGAGCGAACACCGGGGAGCTGTTTTTT. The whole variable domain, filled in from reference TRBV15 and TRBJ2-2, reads DAMVIQNPRYQVTQFGKPVTLSCSQTLNHNVMYWYQQKSSQAPKLLFHYYDKDFNNEADTPDNFQSRRPNTSFCFLDIRSPGLGDTAMYLCATSRGGANTGELFFGEGSRLTVL.

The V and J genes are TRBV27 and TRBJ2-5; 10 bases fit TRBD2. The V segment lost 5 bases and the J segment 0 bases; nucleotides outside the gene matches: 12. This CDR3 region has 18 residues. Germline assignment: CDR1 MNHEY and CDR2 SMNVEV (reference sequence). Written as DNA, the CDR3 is TGTGCCAGCAGTCCCTTTTATTCTAGCGGGAGAGACCAAGAGACCCAGTACTTC. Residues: CASSPFYSSGRDQETQYF.

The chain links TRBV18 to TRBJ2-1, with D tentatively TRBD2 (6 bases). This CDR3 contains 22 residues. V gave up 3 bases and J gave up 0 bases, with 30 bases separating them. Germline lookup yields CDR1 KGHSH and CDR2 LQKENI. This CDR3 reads CASSPGGFRSFKSRSSYNEQFF. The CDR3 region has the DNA TGTGCCAGCTCACCTGGGGGGTTTCGCTCATTTAAGTCTCGCTCCTCCTACAATGAGCAGTTCTTC.

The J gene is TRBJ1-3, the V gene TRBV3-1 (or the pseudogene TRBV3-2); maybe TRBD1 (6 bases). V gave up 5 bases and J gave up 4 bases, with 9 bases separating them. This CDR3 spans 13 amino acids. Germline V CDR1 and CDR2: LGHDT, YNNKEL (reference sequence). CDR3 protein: CASSTGKGNTIYF. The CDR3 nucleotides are TGTGCCAGCAGCACAGGGAAAGGAAACACCATATATTTT.

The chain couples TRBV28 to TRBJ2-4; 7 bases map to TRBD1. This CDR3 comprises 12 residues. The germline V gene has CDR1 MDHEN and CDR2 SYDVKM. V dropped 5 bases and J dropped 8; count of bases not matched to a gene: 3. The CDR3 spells CASSDRVDIQYF. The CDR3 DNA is TGTGCCAGCAGTGACAGGGTAGACATTCAGTACTTC.

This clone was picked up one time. In DNA form, the CDR3 reads TGTGCCAGCAGCTCCTGGGGGACAGGGTTAGGTACCCTCCACTTT. Translated, it gives CASSSWGTGLGTLHF. This rearrangement joins TRBV7-2 to TRBJ1-6; 9 bases are shared with TRBD1. Trimming cost V 4 bases and J 14 bases; bases outside gene matches: 12. Germline V lookup: CDR1 SGHTA, CDR2 FQGNSA. The CDR3 extends over 15 amino acids. Based on the CDR3 plus reference TRBV7-2 and TRBJ1-6, the full variable domain is GAGVSQSPSNKVTEKGKDVELRCDPISGHTALYWYRQSLGQGLEFLIYFQGNSAPDKSGLPSDRFSAERTGGSVSTLTIQRTQQEDSAVYLCASSSWGTGLGTLHFGNGTRLTVT.

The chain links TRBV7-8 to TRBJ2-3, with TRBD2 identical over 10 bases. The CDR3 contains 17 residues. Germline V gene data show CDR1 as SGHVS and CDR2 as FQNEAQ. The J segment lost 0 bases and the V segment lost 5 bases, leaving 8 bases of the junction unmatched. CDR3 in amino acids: CASSRDSSGRSTDTQYF. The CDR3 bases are TGTGCCAGCAGCCGGGACAGTAGCGGGAGGAGCACAGATACGCAGTATTTT.